This TCR beta chain came from a study of Ad26.COV2.S vaccination and SARS-CoV-2 variants. Here immunoSEQ multiplex PCR was the method, and the copy in TCRdb shows in-frame clones only, minus some. The sample has almost 400,000 clones, approximately 89% seen once. Looked up from germline, CDR1 is LGHDT and CDR2 is YNNKEL (reference sequence). This CDR3 is 17 amino acids long. V was pared by 0 bases and J by 6 bases, with 14 bases of the junction left unmatched. Regarding this clone: No antigen is known for it.

Study outcomes and limitations: After vaccination, substantial breadth of spike-specific CD8+ and CD4+ responses was reported.

As to treatment: about 20 received Ad26.COV2.S at low or high dose, single or two shots; several received placebo; per-sample allocation not given. Sampling took place 63 days after the first vaccine or placebo injection. This receptor was obtained from a person aged 18-60 years who received the Ad26.COV2.S COVID-19 vaccine or a placebo. The chain uses TRBV3-1 (or the pseudogene TRBV3-2) and TRBJ2-7; 7 bases align to TRBD2. Here the sequenced sample was peripheral blood, taken in a trial of Ad26.COV2.S vaccine versus placebo. In DNA form, the CDR3 reads TGTGCCAGCAGCCAAGATCTCGGAGGGAGGGCCTCCGGCGAGCAGTACTTC. This encodes CASSQDLGGRASGEQYF.